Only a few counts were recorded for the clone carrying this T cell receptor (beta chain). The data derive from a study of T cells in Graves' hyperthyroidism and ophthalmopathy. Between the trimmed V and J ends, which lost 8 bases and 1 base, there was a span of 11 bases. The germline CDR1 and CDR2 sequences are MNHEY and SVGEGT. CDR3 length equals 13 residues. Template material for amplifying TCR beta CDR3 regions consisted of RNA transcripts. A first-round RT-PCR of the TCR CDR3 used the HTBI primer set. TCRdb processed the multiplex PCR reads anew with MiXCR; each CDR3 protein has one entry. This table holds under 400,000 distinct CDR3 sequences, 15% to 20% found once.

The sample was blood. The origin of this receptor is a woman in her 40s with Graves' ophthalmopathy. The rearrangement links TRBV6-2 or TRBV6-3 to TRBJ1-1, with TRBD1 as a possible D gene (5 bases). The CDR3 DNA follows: TGTGCCAGCGGCCACACAGGGAACACTGAAGCTTTCTTT. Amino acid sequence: CASGHTGNTEAFF.